This entry lists 17 T cell receptor beta chains sequenced from one sample in a study of blood T cell repertoires in COVID-19. Some clones are missing from TCRdb's copy, which holds only in-frame ones; the method was immunoSEQ multiplex PCR. The sample has over 200,000 clones, about nine tenths seen once. Source material: PBMCs or T cells enriched from blood (not recorded which). These receptors were taken from a woman aged 30 to 39 with acute COVID-19.

This clone was seen a few times. J is TRBJ1-1 and V is TRBV6-2 or TRBV6-3, with D perhaps matching TRBD1 (5 bases). Trimming took off 2 bases at V and 0 bases at J, with 7 bases between the two ends. The CDR3 is 14 residues long. In germline, CDR1 is MNHEY, CDR2 SVGEGT. The chain's CDR3 is CASSYGHMNTEAFF. CDR3 coding DNA: TGTGCCAGCAGTTACGGACACATGAACACTGAAGCTTTCTTT.

The chain uses TRBV9 and TRBJ1-5; 9 bases line up with TRBD1. Germline V gives CDR1 SGDLS, CDR2 YYNGEE. The CDR3 loop spans 16 amino acids. The trim removed 2 bases at V and 5 bases at J, leaving 8 bases unmatched. CDR3 DNA sequence: TGTGCCAGCAGCGTCTCCCCCGACAGGGGGGATCAGCCCCAGCATTTT. Amino acid sequence: CASSVSPDRGDQPQHF.

This chain connects TRBV10-1 to TRBJ2-7, with a weak D call TRBD1 (6 bases). This CDR3 contains 15 residues. From germline, CDR1 is WNHNN and CDR2 SYGVQD (reference sequence). V lost 2 bases to trimming and J lost 2 bases, with 13 bases between them. The CDR3 here is CASSERQGIPYEQYF. Here the CDR3 DNA reads TGCGCCAGCAGTGAGAGGCAGGGGATACCCTACGAGCAGTACTTC.

This clone has just a few counts. The V gene is TRBV24-1, the J gene TRBJ2-1; 11 nucleotides line up with TRBD1. This CDR3 comprises 15 residues. V was clipped by 0 bases and J by 9 bases; unmatched bases: 3. Germline CDR1 reads KGHDR; CDR2 reads SFDVKD. CDR3: CATSDLGQGAPEQFF. DNA of the CDR3: TGTGCCACCAGTGATTTGGGACAGGGGGCCCCTGAGCAGTTCTTC.

The chain uses TRBV19 and TRBJ2-1, with TRBD1 identical over 7 bases. Germline loops: CDR1 LNHDA, CDR2 SQIVND (reference sequence). V trimming: 9 bases; J trimming: 6 bases; junction bases outside the gene matches: 5. The CDR3 is made up of 12 amino acids. The CDR3 bases are TGTGCCAGCCAGACAGGGCTCAATGAGCAGTTCTTC. It translates to CASQTGLNEQFF.

The chain uses TRBV19 and TRBJ1-2, with 9 bases lining up with TRBD1. The V segment lost 7 bases and the J segment 8 bases; nucleotides outside the gene matches: 14. The CDR3 extends over 15 amino acids. Per the germline V gene, CDR1 is LNHDA and CDR2 is SQIVND (reference sequence). Here the CDR3 DNA reads TGTGCCAGTATTACCCCGGGACAGGGTCTTCGCGGCTACACCTTC. As protein: CASITPGQGLRGYTF.

This chain links TRBV6-5 with TRBJ1-1; 7 nucleotides align to TRBD1. Germline lookup yields CDR1 MNHEY and CDR2 SVGAGI. The length of the CDR3 is 14 residues. V was clipped by 6 bases and J by 4 bases; unmatched bases: 8. CDR3 residues: CASSSQGVGTEAFF. The CDR3 bases are TGTGCCAGCAGCTCCCAGGGGGTGGGCACTGAAGCTTTCTTT.

This clone was counted between two and nine times. V is TRBV25-1 and J is TRBJ2-2; D not resolved. The V gene's germline CDR1 is MGHDK and CDR2 SYGVNS. CDR3 length: 12 amino acids. Between the trimmed V and J ends, which lost 1 base and 8 bases, there was a span of 5 bases. The CDR3 DNA reads TGTGCCAGCAGTGAATTCGCGGGGGAGCTGTTTTTT. It codes for CASSEFAGELFF.

The V call is TRBV7-2, the J call TRBJ2-7; TRBD1 agrees at 11 bases. The ends lost 5 bases at V and 5 bases at J; junction bases unmatched: 5. The V gene's germline CDR1 is SGHTA and CDR2 FQGNSA. This CDR3 is 14 amino acids long. In DNA, the CDR3 is TGTGCCAGCAGCCAGGGACAGGGGGACCACGAGCAGTACTTC. It is translated as CASSQGQGDHEQYF.

This clone was observed a single time. V is TRBV3-1 (or the pseudogene TRBV3-2) and J is TRBJ2-1; 8 bases map to TRBD2. The CDR3 contains 15 residues. The germline CDR1 and CDR2 sequences are LGHDT and YNNKEL (reference sequence). Trimming at V came to 6 bases and at J to 1 base, leaving 5 bases not matched to a gene. This chain's CDR3 is CASSPGGGSYNEQFF. CDR3 coding DNA: TGTGCCAGCAGTCCCGGCGGGGGGTCCTACAATGAGCAGTTCTTC.

V is TRBV11-2 and J is TRBJ1-3, with D perhaps TRBD1 (5 bases). Germline V gene data show CDR1 as SGHAT and CDR2 as FQNNGV. V was shortened by 5 bases and J by 4 bases, with 21 bases between the two germline ends. The CDR3 is 17 amino acids. In DNA form, the CDR3 reads TGTGCCAGCAGCCTGCGCGGGGGGAACCTTCTGGGAAACACCATATATTTT. Protein: CASSLRGGNLLGNTIYF.

The V gene is TRBV6-2 or TRBV6-3, the J gene TRBJ1-5, with a tentative D call TRBD1 (5 bases). The CDR3 spans 14 residues. V dropped 6 bases and J dropped 9 bases, with 18 bases sitting between them. Germline CDR1 reads MNHEY; CDR2 reads SVGEGT. The CDR3 region has the DNA TGTGCCAGCAGCCCTGCACAGGACCCCTCGCCCCAGCATTTT. Translation: CASSPAQDPSPQHF.

The rearrangement joins TRBV18 to TRBJ1-2; weak D call: TRBD1 (5 bases). Germline CDR1 KGHSH, CDR2 LQKENI. V was clipped by 1 base and J by 1 base, with 7 bases between them. The CDR3 spans 14 residues. The CDR3 spells CASSPQGNNYGYTF. For the CDR3, the DNA is TGTGCCAGCTCACCACAGGGGAATAACTATGGCTACACCTTC.

The rearrangement joins TRBV6-1 to TRBJ1-2; D is unresolved. Germline V lookup: CDR1 MNHNS, CDR2 SASEGT. V was clipped by 0 bases and J by 0 bases, with 17 bases between them. The CDR3 loop spans 18 amino acids. The chain's CDR3 is CASSEARGRELANYGYTF. CDR3 in DNA: TGTGCCAGCAGTGAAGCCCGCGGGCGGGAACTAGCTAACTATGGCTACACCTTC.

The V and J genes are TRBV11-3 and TRBJ2-2; possibly TRBD2 for D (7 bases). Germline assignment: CDR1 SGHNT and CDR2 YENEEA. Trimming took off 2 bases at V and 0 bases at J, with 13 bases between the two ends. The CDR3 contains 17 residues. CDR3 sequence reads: CASSLFAGASNTGELFF. The DNA of the CDR3 is TGTGCCAGCAGCTTATTTGCGGGGGCCTCGAACACCGGGGAGCTGTTTTTT.

The chain carries TRBV6-4 and TRBJ1-2, with D possibly TRBD1 on 6 matching bases. Germline V gene sequence: CDR1 MRHNA, CDR2 SNTAGT. The CDR3 covers 14 residues. V dropped 4 bases and J dropped 2 bases, with 11 bases sitting between them. The CDR3 DNA follows: TGTGCCAGCAGTGCTCGGGGGGGCAACTATGGCTACACCTTC. Protein: CASSARGGNYGYTF.

This chain links TRBV19 with TRBJ1-5; 7 bases are a match to TRBD1. Germline lookup yields CDR1 LNHDA and CDR2 SQIVND (reference sequence). The CDR3 has 17 amino acids. Germline trimming cut 7 bases from V and 0 bases from J; bases unmatched to any gene: 12. Here the CDR3 reads CASTPFGGQISNQPQHF. Here the CDR3 DNA reads TGTGCCAGTACCCCCTTCGGGGGACAGATTAGCAATCAGCCCCAGCATTTT.